The clone carrying this T cell receptor beta chain has a handful of counts. Its matching antigen is unknown. Time point here: persistent/refractory GD, antithyroid drugs over 5 years with positive TRAb. After RNA was extracted from PBMCs, the TCR library was made from it. This entry comes from a study of regulatory T cells in long-lasting Graves disease. Study-level findings and limits: More public clonotypes were shared by persistent patients (about 3,000) than by new patients (roughly 970).

J was trimmed by 9 bases and V by 5 bases; bases with no gene match: 6. Germline CDR1 and CDR2: SGHAT and FQNNGV. The CDR3 totals 15 residues. The authors built TCR beta libraries using iRepertoire HTBI primers and Arm-PCR of CDR3 regions. TCRdb re-derived calls from the multiplex PCR reads in MiXCR, one entry per CDR3 protein. The sample shows about 400,000 distinct CDR3 sequences, less than 25% of them seen only once. Specimen: peripheral blood mononuclear cells (PBMCs), collected when the disease was refractory, from a patient treated with antithyroid drugs. The sequence derives from a female donor with Graves disease. The chain uses TRBV11-2 and TRBJ2-2, with 13 bases lining up with TRBD2. CDR3 DNA: TGTGCCAGCAGCCTCCGGACTAGCGGGAGTTGGGAGCTGTTTTTT. It yields the protein CASSLRTSGSWELFF.